The present T cell receptor (beta chain) was sequenced within a study of CD8+ T cells in alopecia areata (dated by TCRdb to 2016 to 2018). Study-wide context: Treated patients were enrolled in an open-label pilot trial of oral tofacitinib at 5 to 10 mg twice daily for moderate-to-severe alopecia areata. RNA came from the PAXgene miRNA kit for fixed scalp, the miRNeasy kit for PBMCs, and the RNeasy kit for mouse skin. Amplification of TCRbeta CDR3 regions was done by immunoSEQ multiplex PCR using 35 Vbeta forward primers and 13 Jbeta reverse primers. Tofacitinib-treated patients had biopsies at baseline and at 4 and 24 weeks of treatment, with a later scalp biopsy in several patients. Patients received tofacitinib for 6 to 18 months and were then followed off drug for 6 months to check for delayed response and recurrence. Scalp clonality was compared among normal scalp (n=4), patchy alopecia areata scalp (n=8), and alopecia totalis/universalis scalp (n=8). In both human patients and the C3H/HeJ mouse model, the study applied high-throughput TCRbeta sequencing to look at T cell clonal expansion in alopecia areata. In humans, TCRbeta sequencing was performed on scalp tissue and on sorted CD4+ and CD8+ peripheral blood T cells from healthy controls and from patients with patchy or totalis/universalis alopecia areata. Overall study results and their limits: TCR sequences shared between patients were less clear than in mice, possibly partly because of HLA diversity in the patient population. Resident alphabeta T cells in normal human skin are also sequenced, complicating scalp TCR repertoire analysis, unlike mouse skin dominated by gammadelta T cells. Higher clonality and more expanded CD8+ clones were observed in lesional scalp than in normal scalp, particularly in alopecia totalis/universalis, a finding suggestive of antigenic drive.

The cysteine opens and the phenylalanine closes a CDR3 of 19 amino acids. Only the CDR3 DNA stays, 57 bases, in frame from base 1. CDR1 and CDR2 were assigned from the germline V gene (reference sequence) as LNHDA and SQIVND. V drops 3 bases and J drops 3 bases, leaving 24 bases in between. According to the study, the label for this sample's time point signals: baseline before oral tofacitinib. From alopecia areata patients, peripheral blood was collected along with lesional scalp punch biopsies. PBMCs were isolated by density centrifugation and stained for CD3, CD4 and CD8, and CD4+ and CD8+ T cells were sorted on a FACSAria. Receptor amplification or capture employed the immunoSEQ multiplex PCR assay. To provide template for TCR sequencing, every sample had RNA extracted and reverse transcribed into cDNA. SuperScript III was used for first-strand cDNA synthesis, primed with a 2:1 mix of oligo-dT and random hexamers. A synthetic immune receptor repertoire was used to measure amplification bias, and any remaining bias was corrected computationally. Per the authors' processing: Raw reads were preprocessed for error removal, and CDR3 was defined according to IMGT conventions as running from the conserved cysteine to phenylalanine. Clonality was computed as 1 minus the Shannon entropy, with the entropy normalized by log2 of the number of productive unique TCRs. Scalp TCRbeta sequences were cross-referenced with sorted blood CD4 and CD8 repertoires so that the CD4 or CD8 identity of scalp clones could be inferred. In TCRdb, the immuneACCESS table is reduced to in-frame sequences with V and J assigned. These tables do not hold every clone; where another copy was compared, an unresolved V gene accounts for under half, and the others remain unexplained. V, J and clone size derive from that table, while D and trimming were established from the DNA sequence. The sample includes 100,000 to 150,000 clones, with approximately 48% observed a single time. Roughly 20% of the sample rests with the top ten.

In the case of this clone: Its cognate antigen has yet to be identified. No base quality values were provided; no much bigger clone lies one nucleotide off.

The chain is made from TRBV19 and TRBJ2-4; the D gene assignment is ambiguous. Sequenced material: CD8+ T cells sorted from blood, taken at week 0. This sequence was found in a human donor with alopecia areata. The CDR3 protein is CASSIGVYDDSRLKNIQYF. The sequenced DNA is TGTGCCAGTAGTATCGGTGTTTATGACGATTCCAGGCTCAAAAACATTCAGTACTTC.